One sample yielded the 20 T cell receptor beta chains listed below, sequenced in a study of human T cells and chemical hapten exposure. TCRdb reprocessed the RACE reads with MiXCR, giving one entry per CDR3 protein. This table has some 350,000 distinct CDR3 sequences, about 7% appearing once. Specified time point: patch test 1, 2 weeks after DPC sensitization. Treatment: therapeutic diphenylcyclopropenone sensitization with weekly scalp DPC. The sample in question was whole blood, obtained in connection with sensitization to the hapten diphenylcyclopropenone (DPC). Receptors were obtained from a woman aged 18-29 years with alopecia areata. Some clones in this sample may be carry-over from other donors' samples.

This sequence joins TRBV5-4 and TRBJ1-2; no definite D call. The V end lost 3 bases, the J end lost 0 bases, and 9 bases lay between the germline ends. This CDR3 spans 14 amino acids. The germline CDR1 and CDR2 sequences are SGHNT and YYREEE (reference sequence). The CDR3 DNA reads TGTGCCAGCAGCTCCCGGCCAGCTAACTATGGCTACACCTTC. Amino acids: CASSSRPANYGYTF.

V and J are TRBV6-5 and TRBJ1-1; weak D call: TRBD1 (6 bases). CDR3 length: 15 amino acids. Germline V gene lookup returns CDR1 MNHEY and CDR2 SVGAGI. Trimming left V 4 bases short and J 1 base short, with 13 bases between. In DNA, the CDR3 is TGTGCCAGCAGTTTTGGACAGTTGGGGAACACTGAAGCTTTCTTT. Protein sequence: CASSFGQLGNTEAFF.

This clonotype was counted many times. The CDR3 DNA follows: TGTGCCAGCTCGCCCGGGACAGGGGGCGCAGATACGCAGTATTTT. Protein product: CASSPGTGGADTQYF. The chain joins TRBV18 to TRBJ2-3; the match to TRBD1 covers 12 bases. The CDR3 is 15 amino acids. Germline lookup yields CDR1 KGHSH and CDR2 LQKENI. V was clipped by 6 bases and J by 4 bases; unmatched bases: 5.

V usage is TRBV27 and J usage is TRBJ2-2; no clear D gene. V was cut by 10 bases and J by 5 bases, with 11 bases left in between. Germline loops: CDR1 MNHEY, CDR2 SMNVEV (reference sequence). The CDR3 is made up of 12 amino acids. Written as DNA, the CDR3 is TGTGCCACCCTGATTAGGACCGGGGAGCTGTTTTTT. Translation gives CATLIRTGELFF.

In this sample, this clonotype turned up many times. Here the CDR3 DNA reads TGCGCCAGCAGCCAGGGGTGGGGGGCGAATGAGCAGTTCTTC. Protein: CASSQGWGANEQFF. The gene calls are TRBV5-1 and TRBJ2-1; D is possibly TRBD1 or TRBD2 (6 bases each). The ends were cut back, 4 bases at V and 7 bases at J, with 15 bases in the middle. Germline V gene sequence: CDR1 SGHRS, CDR2 YFSETQ. The CDR3 sequence is 14 residues long.

This clonotype was recorded at least ten times. The rearrangement joins TRBV6-5 to TRBJ1-1; maybe TRBD1 (5 bases). This CDR3 spans 11 amino acids. Germline V gene data show CDR1 as MNHEY and CDR2 as SVGAGI. The ends were cut back, 6 bases at V and 8 bases at J, with 10 bases in the middle. In nucleotides, the CDR3 is TGTGCCAGCAGCCTCCGGGACGAAGCTTTCTTT. This translates into CASSLRDEAFF.

This clonotype has at least ten counts. The V call is TRBV5-1, the J call TRBJ2-5; 8 nucleotides agree with TRBD2. CDR3 length equals 13 residues. The germline CDR1 and CDR2 sequences are SGHRS and YFSETQ. V was pared by 0 bases and J by 9 bases, with 4 bases of the junction left unmatched. The CDR3 bases are TGCGCCAGCAGCTTGGGGACTAGCAGGGCCCAGTACTTC. Its translation is CASSLGTSRAQYF. The full variable domain, rest sourced from reference TRBV5-1 and TRBJ2-5, is KAGVTQTPRYLIKTRGQQVTLSCSPISGHRSVSWYQQTPGQGLQFLFEYFSETQRNKGNFPGRFSGRQFSNSRSEMNVSTLELGDSALYLCASSLGTSRAQYFGPGTRLLVL.

The chain combines TRBV28 with TRBJ2-7, with D possibly TRBD1 on 6 matching bases. The germline V gene has CDR1 MDHEN and CDR2 SYDVKM. Trimming cost V 7 bases and J 1 base, with 14 bases left between them. The CDR3 has 14 amino acids. The CDR3, as DNA: TGTGCCAGCACTCCGGCAGGGGATTCCTACGAGCAGTACTTC. It is translated as CASTPAGDSYEQYF. The full variable domain, rest sourced from reference TRBV28 and TRBJ2-7, is DVKVTQSSRYLVKRTGEKVFLECVQDMDHENMFWYRQDPGLGLRLIYFSYDVKMKEKGDIPEGYSVSREKKERFSLILESASTNQTSMYLCASTPAGDSYEQYFGPGTRLTVT.

The chain is built from TRBV7-2 and TRBJ2-4; D possibly corresponds to TRBD1 (6 bases). This CDR3 spans 18 amino acids. The germline V gene encodes CDR1 SGHTA and CDR2 FQGNSA. V lost 5 bases, J lost 1 base, and 21 bases lay in between. The CDR3 loop reads CASSNQGGPRTAKNIQYF. Here the CDR3 DNA reads TGTGCCAGCAGCAACCAAGGGGGACCTCGCACGGCCAAAAACATTCAGTACTTC. Filled out from reference TRBV7-2 and TRBJ2-4, the complete variable domain reads GAGVSQSPSNKVTEKGKDVELRCDPISGHTALYWYRQSLGQGLEFLIYFQGNSAPDKSGLPSDRFSAERTGGSVSTLTIQRTQQEDSAVYLCASSNQGGPRTAKNIQYFGAGTRLSVL.

This clonotype was seen ten or more times. V gene TRBV7-3 combines with J gene TRBJ2-5, with TRBD1 matching 7 bases. J gave up 5 bases and V 5 bases, and 14 bases lay outside the gene matches. This CDR3 is 16 amino acids long. Per germline, CDR1 SGHTA and CDR2 FQGTGA. The CDR3, as DNA: TGTGCCAGCAGCCCGCCACTCTTACAGGGGTTGGAGACCCAGTACTTC. This encodes CASSPPLLQGLETQYF.

This clonotype occurred many times. This chain uses TRBV27 with TRBJ1-2, with D perhaps TRBD1 (5 bases). CDR3 length equals 15 residues. Germline V gene data show CDR1 as MNHEY and CDR2 as SMNVEV (reference sequence). The germline V and J ends were trimmed by 5 bases and 3 bases, with 16 bases remaining between them. The CDR3 spells CASSPRGDGDYGYTF. As DNA, the CDR3 is TGTGCCAGCAGTCCCAGAGGGGACGGCGACTATGGCTACACCTTC.

There are many counts of this clonotype. The V call is TRBV18, the J call TRBJ2-1; possibly TRBD2 for D (5 bases). The length of the CDR3 is 14 residues. The germline CDR1 and CDR2 sequences are KGHSH and LQKENI. The V and J ends lost 3 bases and 0 bases respectively, with 6 bases between them. The chain's CDR3 is CASSPRDSYNEQFF. CDR3 nucleotide sequence: TGTGCCAGCTCACCCCGGGACTCCTACAATGAGCAGTTCTTC.

The rearrangement joins TRBV5-6 to TRBJ2-5; no reliable D call. This CDR3 is 13 amino acids long. Germline CDR1 is SGHDT and CDR2 is YYEEEE. V lost 0 bases and J 5 bases, leaving 8 bases between the germline ends. The CDR3 DNA reads as TGTGCCAGCAGCTTGGTGGGCCCGGAGACCCAGTACTTC. Translating gives CASSLVGPETQYF.

This clonotype has ten or more counts. The chain recombines TRBV4-1 with TRBJ2-5; 12 bases are shared with TRBD2. The V and J ends lost 0 bases and 3 bases, in that order; junction bases with no gene match: 8. The germline V gene has CDR1 MGHRA and CDR2 YSYEKL. The CDR3 length is 18 residues. The CDR3 here is CASSQDKLLAGGEETQYF. CDR3 nucleotide sequence: TGCGCCAGCAGCCAAGATAAGCTCCTAGCGGGGGGGGAAGAGACCCAGTACTTC.

At least ten counts were recorded for this clonotype. This chain uses TRBV5-6 with TRBJ2-5; D unclear. The V and J ends lost 3 bases and 6 bases respectively, with 9 bases between them. Germline CDR1 and CDR2: SGHDT and YYEEEE. The length of the CDR3 is 12 residues. The CDR3 sequence: CASSSLSQTQYF. Written as DNA, the CDR3 is TGTGCCAGCAGCTCCTTAAGCCAGACCCAGTACTTC.

This clonotype was counted at least ten times. The chain is built from TRBV24-1 and TRBJ2-5; D not certain. CDR3 size: 14 residues. From germline, CDR1 is KGHDR and CDR2 SFDVKD. Trimming removed 9 bases from V and 1 base from J, with 14 bases in between. For the CDR3, the DNA is TGTGCCACCTCGGCCGGACCCACCCAAGAGACCCAGTACTTC. Residues: CATSAGPTQETQYF.

The table lists this clonotype with many counts. The chain has TRBV7-9 and TRBJ2-2; 7 bases match TRBD2. The CDR3 is made up of 16 amino acids. The germline CDR1 and CDR2 sequences are SEHNR and FQNEAQ (reference sequence). J lost 0 bases, V lost 5 bases, and 6 bases had no gene match. CDR3 nucleotides: TGTGCCAGCAGCCCCAGCGGGACCCCGAACACCGGGGAGCTGTTTTTT. Residues: CASSPSGTPNTGELFF.

This clonotype was observed a handful of times. This chain connects TRBV20-1 to TRBJ2-3; perhaps D is TRBD1 or TRBD2 (5 bases each). CDR3 length: 10 residues. Germline V gives CDR1 DFQATT, CDR2 SNEGSKA (reference sequence). The V gene lost 6 bases and the J gene lost 6 bases, with 7 bases spanning the gap. The DNA for the CDR3 is TGCAGTGCGGGGGTTGATACGCAGTATTTT. Its translation is CSAGVDTQYF.

There are a few counts of this clonotype. The V and J genes are TRBV2 and TRBJ2-7; TRBD1 matches at 7 bases. The germline V gene encodes CDR1 SNHLY and CDR2 FYNNEI. Germline trimming cut 8 bases from V and 7 bases from J; bases unmatched to any gene: 11. This CDR3 region has 13 residues. The CDR3 loop reads CASGYGQDAEQYF. CDR3 coding DNA: TGTGCCAGCGGATACGGACAGGACGCAGAGCAGTACTTC. The entire variable domain, with the rest obtained from reference TRBV2 and TRBJ2-7, is as follows: EPEVTQTPSHQVTQMGQEVILRCVPISNHLYFYWYRQILGQKVEFLVSFYNNEISEKSEIFDDQFSVERPDGSNFTLKIRSTKLEDSAMYFCASGYGQDAEQYFGPGTRLTVT.

There are a few counts of this clonotype. The CDR3 reads CASSIKNTEAFF. CDR3 nucleotide sequence: TGTGCCAGTAGTATCAAGAACACTGAAGCTTTCTTT. The rearrangement uses TRBV19 and TRBJ1-1; no definite D call. Deletions cut 3 bases from V and 1 base from J, with 3 bases between. This CDR3 is 12 amino acids long. Germline assignment: CDR1 LNHDA and CDR2 SQIVND (reference sequence). Full variable domain (rest looked up from reference TRBV19 and TRBJ1-1): DGGITQSPKYLFRKEGQNVTLSCEQNLNHDAMYWYRQDPGQGLRLIYYSQIVNDFQKGDIAEGYSVSREKKESFPLTVTSAQKNPTAFYLCASSIKNTEAFFGQGTRLTVV.